A single sample is the source of the 19 T cell receptor beta chains below, sequenced in a study of identical twins. TCRdb reanalysed the 5' RACE reads using MiXCR and keeps one entry per CDR3 protein. The data hold roughly 240,000 distinct CDR3 sequences, with roughly 7.5% observed a single time. In addition, the sample was reused for a study of yellow fever vaccine responses in identical twins.

The material sequenced was CD8+ T cells sorted from blood. The receptors originated from a young woman in good health.

This clonotype was detected many times. This chain connects TRBV6-5 to TRBJ1-2; maybe TRBD1 (5 bases). Trimming pared 0 bases from V and 8 bases from J, leaving 10 bases between. Germline lookup yields CDR1 MNHEY and CDR2 SVGAGI. CDR3 length: 13 amino acids. The chain's CDR3 is CASSYSGQEGYTF. DNA of the CDR3: TGTGCCAGCAGTTACTCGGGGCAGGAGGGCTACACCTTC.

The table lists this clonotype with many counts. V usage is TRBV6-2 or TRBV6-3 and J usage is TRBJ2-7; D unresolved. This CDR3 has 12 amino acids. Germline lookup yields CDR1 MNHEY and CDR2 SVGEGT. V lost 2 bases and J lost 6, with 8 bases in between. Here the CDR3 DNA reads TGTGCCAGCAGTTACACGGTTCGCGAGCAGTACTTC. Residues: CASSYTVREQYF.

The gene calls are TRBV12-3 or TRBV12-4 and TRBJ2-7; a weak D match, TRBD1 (5 bases). V was pared by 2 bases and J by 0 bases, with 14 bases between. The CDR3 runs 16 residues. The CDR3 sequence: CASSLHPGRASYEQYF. In nucleotides, the CDR3 is TGTGCCAGCAGTTTACACCCCGGCAGGGCCTCCTACGAGCAGTACTTC.

This clonotype was counted ten times or more. V is TRBV7-9 and J is TRBJ1-5, with no clear D. Trimming pared 6 bases from V and 0 bases from J, leaving 6 bases between. Germline CDR1 SEHNR, CDR2 FQNEAQ (reference sequence). The CDR3 has 13 residues. The CDR3, as DNA: TGTGCCAGCAGTGGAGGTAGCAATCAGCCCCAGCATTTT. It encodes CASSGGSNQPQHF.

This clonotype was observed a few times. This chain links TRBV27 with TRBJ2-3; the D gene could be TRBD1 or TRBD2 (6 bases each). CDR3 size: 15 residues. Germline CDR1 and CDR2: MNHEY and SMNVEV (reference sequence). The germline V and J ends were trimmed by 2 bases and 5 bases, with 14 bases remaining between them. As DNA, the CDR3 is TGTGCCAGCAGTTTAATCCGGGGGCGCCTAGATACGCAGTATTTT. This codes for CASSLIRGRLDTQYF.

This clonotype was seen only a few times. The rearrangement uses TRBV7-2 and TRBJ2-3; unclear D gene. V lost 1 base and J 6 bases, leaving 8 bases between the germline ends. The CDR3 is 13 amino acids. Germline CDR1 SGHTA, CDR2 FQGNSA. Here the CDR3 reads CASSLGVDDTQYF. CDR3 DNA: TGTGCCAGCAGCTTAGGGGTGGACGATACGCAGTATTTT.

The V and J genes are TRBV5-8 and TRBJ2-1; D gene ambiguous. This CDR3 spans 17 amino acids. V was shortened by 3 bases and J by 0 bases, with 16 bases between the two germline ends. The germline V gene encodes CDR1 SGHTS and CDR2 YDEGEE. CDR3: CASSSGFGLSSYNEQFF. DNA of the CDR3: TGTGCCAGCAGCTCCGGTTTTGGCTTGAGCTCCTACAATGAGCAGTTCTTC.

This clonotype was observed a few times. The chain links TRBV28 to TRBJ2-5; 13 bases agree with TRBD2. V was clipped by 6 bases and J by 5 bases; unmatched bases: 12. The CDR3 contains 17 residues. Per germline, CDR1 MDHEN and CDR2 SYDVKM. The CDR3 sequence: CASSLGLAGARIETQYF. The CDR3 DNA reads TGTGCCAGCAGCCTCGGACTAGCGGGAGCACGGATCGAGACCCAGTACTTC.

This chain links TRBV5-6 with TRBJ2-3; no firm D call. CDR1 and CDR2 from the germline V gene are SGHDT and YYEEEE. V was pared by 0 bases and J by 4 bases, with 6 bases between. The CDR3 loop spans 13 amino acids. The CDR3, as DNA: TGTGCCAGCAGCTTGGAGTCGTCAGATACGCAGTATTTT. Translating gives CASSLESSDTQYF.

For the CDR3, the DNA is TGTGCCAGCAGCTTAGACGTTCGGCTAGCGGGGATGAGCTCCTACAATGAGCAGTTCTTC. Its translation is CASSLDVRLAGMSSYNEQFF. The chain couples TRBV11-2 to TRBJ2-1; 9 nucleotides agree with TRBD2. The junction had 12 bases not matched to a gene; V was cut back by 0 bases and J by 0 bases. This CDR3 contains 20 residues. Germline V gene data show CDR1 as SGHAT and CDR2 as FQNNGV. The whole variable domain, filled in from reference TRBV11-2 and TRBJ2-1, reads EAGVAQSPRYKIIEKRQSVAFWCNPISGHATLYWYQQILGQGPKLLIQFQNNGVVDDSQLPKDRFSAERLKGVDSTLKIQPAKLEDSAVYLCASSLDVRLAGMSSYNEQFFGPGTRLTVL.

This clonotype was observed a handful of times. V is TRBV2 and J is TRBJ2-2, with 8 bases identical to TRBD2. Per germline, CDR1 SNHLY and CDR2 FYNNEI. This CDR3 spans 11 amino acids. After removal of 8 bases from V and 7 bases from J, the junction contained 0 bases not matched to a gene. The CDR3 reads CASREGGELFF. The CDR3 DNA is TGTGCCAGCCGGGAGGGCGGGGAGCTGTTTTTT.

This clonotype has a handful of counts. V gene TRBV7-6 combines with J gene TRBJ1-1; no reliable D call. CDR3 length: 15 amino acids. V lost 4 bases to trimming and J lost 4 bases, with 16 bases between them. In germline, CDR1 is SGHVS, CDR2 FNYEAQ. Here the CDR3 DNA reads TGTGCCAGCAGCTCCCTACCTTTCCCGGTCACTGAAGCTTTCTTT. Residues: CASSSLPFPVTEAFF.

This clonotype was found a few times. The chain carries TRBV27 and TRBJ1-6; 7 bases match TRBD1. CDR3 length: 15 amino acids. The V gene end was trimmed by 5 bases and the J gene end by 11 bases; junction bases not matched to a gene: 12. CDR1 and CDR2 (germline): MNHEY, SMNVEV (reference sequence). CDR3 in amino acids: CASSPLTGLVAPLHF. The CDR3 bases are TGTGCCAGCAGTCCCCTGACAGGGTTGGTGGCACCCCTCCACTTT.

This clonotype was seen ten or more times. The gene calls are TRBV4-2 and TRBJ2-1, with a weak D call TRBD2 (6 bases). Germline values: CDR1 LGHNA, CDR2 YNFKEQ. The CDR3 is 13 amino acids. The ends were cut back, 3 bases at V and 8 bases at J, with 11 bases in the middle. Written as DNA, the CDR3 is TGTGCCAGCAGCCAGGAGGGGAGCGATGAGCAGTTCTTC. It specifies CASSQEGSDEQFF.

This clonotype has at least ten counts. The chain is built from TRBV12-3 or TRBV12-4 and TRBJ2-1; D not certain. Trimming stripped 1 base from V and 4 bases from J, with 14 bases between. The CDR3 spans 16 residues. CDR3 nucleotide sequence: TGTGCCAGCAGTTTAGTAACCAGTATCCAATACAATGAGCAGTTCTTC. Residues: CASSLVTSIQYNEQFF.

This chain joins TRBV5-3 and TRBJ2-3; 8 nucleotides match TRBD2. TRBV5-3 is sorted into the ORF group, with uncertain function. Trimming cost V 1 base and J 0 bases; bases outside gene matches: 13. The CDR3 contains 19 residues. In DNA, the CDR3 is TGTGCCAGAAGCTTGTGGGTCGCGGGGGGTCCCCAAAGCACAGATACGCAGTATTTT. Protein sequence: CARSLWVAGGPQSTDTQYF.

CDR3 sequence (DNA): TGCAGTGCCGTTAACAGGGGAGGTGGCAATCAGCCCCAGCATTTT. Its protein is CSAVNRGGGNQPQHF. The V gene is TRBV20-1, the J gene TRBJ1-5; 7 positions agree with TRBD1. The junction had 10 bases not matched to a gene; V was cut back by 6 bases and J by 2 bases. From germline, CDR1 is DFQATT and CDR2 SNEGSKA (reference sequence). The CDR3 is made up of 15 amino acids.

This clonotype was seen repeatedly, ten times or more. The rearrangement uses TRBV2 and TRBJ2-1; maybe TRBD1 (5 bases). Germline CDR1 reads SNHLY; CDR2 reads FYNNEI. The CDR3 covers 12 residues. The V end lost 8 bases, the J end lost 6 bases, and 11 bases lay between the germline ends. CDR3 sequence (DNA): TGTGCCAGCTTAGGGGTCCGCAATGAGCAGTTCTTC. This translates into CASLGVRNEQFF.

The J gene is TRBJ2-1, the V gene TRBV4-1; 7 nucleotides line up with TRBD1. The CDR3 extends over 13 amino acids. Germline trimming cut 3 bases from V and 7 bases from J; bases unmatched to any gene: 3. Germline V gives CDR1 MGHRA, CDR2 YSYEKL. The CDR3 bases are TGCGCCAGCAGCCACCTACAGGGGAATGAGCAGTTCTTC. Its translation is CASSHLQGNEQFF.